The 8 T cell receptor beta chains below were found in one sample sequenced in a study of cytomegalovirus exposure and HLA in healthy donors. It was with 60 Vbeta and 13 Jbeta primers that the PCR ran. Here immunoSEQ multiplex PCR was the method, and the copy in TCRdb shows in-frame clones only, minus some. Of around 180,000 clones listed, roughly 80% are singletons. The source material was PBMCs. The receptor set was obtained from a woman aged 50 to 65 in good health and CMV-seropositive.

The chain carries TRBV14 and TRBJ2-3; TRBD2 might be the D (6 bases). CDR1 and CDR2 (germline): SGHDN, FVKESK. The CDR3 is 14 residues long. Between the trimmed V and J ends, which lost 4 bases and 6 bases, there was a span of 14 bases. The CDR3 DNA is TGTGCCAGCAGCCCGGGACTTTCTTTTGATACGCAGTATTTT. The encoded protein is CASSPGLSFDTQYF. The variable domain in full, completed from reference TRBV14 and TRBJ2-3, reads EAGVTQFPSHSVIEKGQTVTLRCDPISGHDNLYWYRRVMGKEIKFLLHFVKESKQDESGMPNNRFLAERTGGTYSTLKVQPAELEDSGVYFCASSPGLSFDTQYFGPGTRLTVL.

The chain employs TRBV5-4 and TRBJ2-3, with D perhaps TRBD1 (6 bases). The germline CDR1 and CDR2 sequences are SGHNT and YYREEE (reference sequence). The CDR3 spans 16 residues. Trimming cost V 0 bases and J 2 bases, with 13 bases left between them. CDR3 in DNA: TGTGCCAGCAGCTTGGTTGGGGGCGGGCCCACAGATACGCAGTATTTT. It translates to CASSLVGGGPTDTQYF.

This clone was counted a single time. CDR3 nucleotides: TGTGCCAGTAGTACCCCAGGGGGAACTGAAGCTTTCTTT. The encoded protein is CASSTPGGTEAFF. This chain links TRBV19 with TRBJ1-1, with 7 bases fitting TRBD1. With 4 bases clipped from V and 5 bases from J, the junction kept 4 bases outside the gene matches. Germline V lookup: CDR1 LNHDA, CDR2 SQIVND (reference sequence). There are 13 residues in the CDR3.

The chain uses TRBV5-1 and TRBJ2-7, with D perhaps TRBD2 (6 bases). The length of the CDR3 is 16 residues. Germline CDR1 and CDR2: SGHRS and YFSETQ. V was cut by 0 bases and J by 2 bases, with 15 bases left in between. CDR3 nucleotides: TGCGCCAGCAGCTTGGCACCGGGACTCCAAACCTACGAGCAGTACTTC. It is translated as CASSLAPGLQTYEQYF.

In its sample, this clone was seen a few times. V is TRBV25-1 and J is TRBJ1-6; D perhaps matches TRBD1 (6 bases). Trimming took 6 bases from V and 7 from J, leaving 10 bases between them. CDR3 length: 13 residues. Per the germline V gene, CDR1 is MGHDK and CDR2 is SYGVNS. The CDR3 bases are TGTGCCAGCAGAAGAGGACAGAATTCACCCCTCCACTTT. Protein sequence: CASRRGQNSPLHF.

The rearrangement joins TRBV6-1 to TRBJ1-6; possible D gene TRBD1, 5 bases. Looked up from germline, CDR1 is MNHNS and CDR2 is SASEGT. V lost 2 bases and J 9 bases, leaving 14 bases between the germline ends. This CDR3 is built from 15 residues. The CDR3, as DNA: TGTGCCAGCAGTGAAAGTGGGGGGTCAGTTTCACCCCTCCACTTT. This gives the protein CASSESGGSVSPLHF.

The genes are TRBV7-8 and TRBJ2-5, with 7 positions matching TRBD2. The CDR3 totals 14 residues. Germline loops: CDR1 SGHVS, CDR2 FQNEAQ. V shed 5 bases, J shed 5 bases, and the junction held 8 bases outside the gene matches. The CDR3 here is CASSLPGRKETQYF. The DNA of the CDR3 is TGTGCCAGCAGCCTCCCCGGGAGGAAGGAGACCCAGTACTTC.

The genes are TRBV4-2 and TRBJ2-5; D is unresolved. This CDR3 region has 16 residues. Germline-derived CDR1 and CDR2 are LGHNA and YNFKEQ. The ends were cut back, 0 bases at V and 5 bases at J, with 16 bases in the middle. CDR3 DNA: TGTGCCAGCAGCCAAGATCGCCCCTCAGGAACCGAGACCCAGTACTTC. It specifies CASSQDRPSGTETQYF.